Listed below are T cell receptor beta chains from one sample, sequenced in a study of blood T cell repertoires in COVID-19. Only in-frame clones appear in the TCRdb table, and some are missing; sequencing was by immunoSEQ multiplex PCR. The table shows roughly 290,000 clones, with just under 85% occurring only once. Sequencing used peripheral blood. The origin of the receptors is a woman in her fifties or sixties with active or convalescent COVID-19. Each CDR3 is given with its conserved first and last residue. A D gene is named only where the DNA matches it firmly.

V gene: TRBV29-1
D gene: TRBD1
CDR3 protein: CSVSQGNQPQHF

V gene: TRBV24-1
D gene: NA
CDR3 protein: CATTVTAGLGDEQFF

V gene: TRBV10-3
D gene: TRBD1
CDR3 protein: CAIGGGGWGLGYTF

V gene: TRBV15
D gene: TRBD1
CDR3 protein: CATSRNTGQGNEKLFF

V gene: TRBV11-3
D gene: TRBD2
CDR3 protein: CASSLGAGVTDTQYF

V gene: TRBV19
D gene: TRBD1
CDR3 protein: CASSIKGAYGYTF

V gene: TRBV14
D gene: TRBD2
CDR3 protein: CASSRTRTSGRPRSSYNEQFF

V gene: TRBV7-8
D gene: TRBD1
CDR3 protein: CASSTGQGSQYF

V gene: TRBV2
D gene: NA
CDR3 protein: CASSEAGRLSYEQYF

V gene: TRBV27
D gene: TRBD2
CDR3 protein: CASSLAGLAGKEQYF

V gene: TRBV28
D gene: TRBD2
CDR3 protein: CASSLGGVGQYF

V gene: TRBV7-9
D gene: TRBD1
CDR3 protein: CASSPRDSIIGGYTF

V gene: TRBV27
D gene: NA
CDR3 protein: CASSSSPSRNYGYTF

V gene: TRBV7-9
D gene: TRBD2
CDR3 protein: CASRPKLAGKGTDTQYF

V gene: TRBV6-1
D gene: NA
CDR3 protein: CASSESRGNEKLFF

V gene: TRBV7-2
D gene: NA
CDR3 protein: CASSLFTGLIGNTIYF

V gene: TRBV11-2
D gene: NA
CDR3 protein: CASSLVGGLNTGELFF

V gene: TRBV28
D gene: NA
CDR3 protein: CASSILFREWQHEQFF

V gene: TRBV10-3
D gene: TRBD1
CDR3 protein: CAISGGQGAMGYNEQFF

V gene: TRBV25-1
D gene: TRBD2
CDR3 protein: CASRALAGVTDTQYF

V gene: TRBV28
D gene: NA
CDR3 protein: CASSLSRRNQPQHF

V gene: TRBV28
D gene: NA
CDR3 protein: CASSLAQDYGYTF

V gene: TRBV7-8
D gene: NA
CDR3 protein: CASSFPSRPRFNEQFF

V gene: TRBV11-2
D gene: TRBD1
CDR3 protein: CASSPRQGGYTF

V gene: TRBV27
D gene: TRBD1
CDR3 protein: CASSPQGAGSTEAFF

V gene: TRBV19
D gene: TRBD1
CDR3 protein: CASTLRQGASNQPQHF

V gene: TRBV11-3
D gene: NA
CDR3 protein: CASSHSGDTQYF

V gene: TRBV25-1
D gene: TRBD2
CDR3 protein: CASRTSGYNEQFF

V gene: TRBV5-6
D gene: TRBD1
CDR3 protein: CASSLGQGVETQYF

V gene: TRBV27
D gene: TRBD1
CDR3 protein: CASSSTGTGNTIYF